A selection of T cell receptor beta chains follows, all from one sample in a study of PD-1 blockade in classical Hodgkin lymphoma. Assay used: immunoSEQ multiplex PCR; TCRdb lists only in-frame clones, some missing. The table records 30,000 to 50,000 clones, about 82% of them present only once. Here the sequenced sample was peripheral blood mononuclear cells (PBMCs), taken at baseline. Every receptor here comes from a human donor with classical Hodgkin lymphoma. CDR3s include the opening cysteine and the closing phenylalanine or tryptophan. A clone size is listed for some rows: how often the clone was seen (once, few, many), or a class if it is expanded.

clone_size,v_call,j_call,cdr3_aa
-,TRBV18,TRBJ2-3,CASSPAIAGGSRDTQYF
-,TRBV7-2,TRBJ1-2,CASSITGGLGHGYTF
-,TRBV2,TRBJ2-7,CASSELWANEQYF
-,TRBV27,TRBJ2-1,CASSPLGAGVYNEQFF
-,TRBV11-2,TRBJ1-2,CASSLGGLRGTANYGYTF
-,TRBV19,TRBJ2-5,CASRASGRSETQYF
-,TRBV6-1,TRBJ1-2,CASSEAATAANYGYTF
few,TRBV11-2,TRBJ2-3,CASSITDTQYF
-,TRBV7-2,TRBJ2-5,CASSLGLVQGSETQYF
-,TRBV7-2,TRBJ2-7,CASSPTAGGAKLYEQYF
-,TRBV6-1,TRBJ1-2,CASSEALIGYGYTF
-,TRBV29-1,TRBJ2-1,CSIRQGGHNEQFF
-,TRBV28,TRBJ2-7,CASSPTFGLAGGYEQYF
once,TRBV9,TRBJ1-1,CASSVQGANTEAFF
-,TRBV19,TRBJ2-7,CASSIYAAVTYEQYF
few,TRBV9,TRBJ1-3,CASSVGLSGNTIYF
-,TRBV2,TRBJ1-4,CASKGSLLEKLFF
-,TRBV5-6,TRBJ1-1,CASSSPLMNTEAFF
-,TRBV13,TRBJ1-2,CASSHIYGGQGLYGYTF
few,TRBV7-8,TRBJ2-3,CASSFAGDTDTQYF
-,TRBV28,TRBJ2-3,CASSLYSTTPSTDTQYF
few,TRBV10-3,TRBJ2-7,CAIRGTPSTYEQYF
once,TRBV28,TRBJ2-7,CASSLQGGWQYF
-,TRBV5-4,TRBJ2-2,CASSFLAGSNTGELFF
-,TRBV7-3,TRBJ2-1,CASSLTYGGGDKDEQFF
-,TRBV5-6,TRBJ2-7,CASSLVGGRAYEQYF
-,TRBV14,TRBJ2-3,CASSGAQYTQYF
-,TRBV5-1,TRBJ2-1,CASSSAGTGVNEQFF
-,TRBV15,TRBJ1-1,CATARGYTEAFF
-,TRBV5-4,TRBJ1-2,CASSTSGRVDYGYTF
-,TRBV5-1,TRBJ2-1,CASSQGVLGQNEQFF
-,TRBV28,TRBJ2-7,CASRARGAYEQYF
-,TRBV6-4,TRBJ2-3,CASSDSSRATDTQYF
-,TRBV19,TRBJ2-1,CASSMRTVGNEQFF
-,TRBV5-5,TRBJ2-5,CASSFFGTQETQYF
once,TRBV9,TRBJ2-7,CASSPGSVSEQYF
-,TRBV7-6,TRBJ1-1,CASSLGTLVNTEAFF
few,TRBV14,TRBJ2-7,CASSQGLYEQYF
-,TRBV6-5,TRBJ1-6,CASSYSKQTNSPLHF
once,TRBV6-1,TRBJ2-1,CASSEVGDREQFF
-,TRBV27,TRBJ2-1,CASSRSVPSYNEQFF
-,TRBV4-3,TRBJ2-5,CASSQGRGAVETQYF
-,TRBV29-1,TRBJ2-3,CSVEFPPPQGSTDTQYF
-,TRBV19,TRBJ2-7,CASSLDSRYEQYF
few,TRBV5-6,TRBJ2-7,CASSRNPGTTSSYEQYF